This T cell receptor (beta chain) was obtained from a study of cytomegalovirus exposure and HLA in healthy donors. CDR1 is SGHTA, CDR2 FQGTGA, per germline. V dropped 5 bases and J dropped 0; count of bases not matched to a gene: 5. The CDR3 covers 16 residues. 13 Jbeta primers and 60 Vbeta primers were used for the PCR. Generated by immunoSEQ multiplex PCR, the TCRdb table keeps only in-frame clones and is missing some. The table lists 150,000 or so clones, over 70% of them singletons. The sequenced sample was PBMCs. The chain employs TRBV7-3 and TRBJ2-3, with TRBD2 matching 10 bases. This sequence was found in a man aged 25 to 45 in good health and CMV-seronegative. The CDR3: CASSPSGGASTDTQYF. The CDR3 nucleotides read TGTGCCAGCAGCCCAAGCGGGGGGGCGAGCACAGATACGCAGTATTTT. The full variable domain, in which reference TRBV7-3 and TRBJ2-3 provide the parts outside the CDR3, is GAGVSQTPSNKVTEKGKYVELRCDPISGHTALYWYRQSLGQGPEFLIYFQGTGAADDSGLPNDRFFAVRPEGSVSTLKIQRTERGDSAVYLCASSPSGGASTDTQYFGPGTRLTVL.